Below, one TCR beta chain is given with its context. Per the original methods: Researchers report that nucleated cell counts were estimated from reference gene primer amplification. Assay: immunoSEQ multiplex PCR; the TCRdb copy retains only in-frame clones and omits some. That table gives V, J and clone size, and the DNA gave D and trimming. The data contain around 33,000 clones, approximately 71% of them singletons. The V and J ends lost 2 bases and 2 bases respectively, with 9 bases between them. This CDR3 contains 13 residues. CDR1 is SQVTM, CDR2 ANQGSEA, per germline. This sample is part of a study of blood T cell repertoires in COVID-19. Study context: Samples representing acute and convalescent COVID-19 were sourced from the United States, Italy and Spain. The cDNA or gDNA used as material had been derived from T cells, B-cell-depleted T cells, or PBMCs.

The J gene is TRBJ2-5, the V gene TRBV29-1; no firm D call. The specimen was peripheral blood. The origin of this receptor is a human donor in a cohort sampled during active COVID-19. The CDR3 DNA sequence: TGCAGCGTTGAATGGGCACCTCAAGAGACCCAGTACTTC. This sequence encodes CSVEWAPQETQYF.